This T cell receptor beta chain was profiled in a study of identical twins. TCRdb reprocessed the 5' RACE reads with MiXCR, giving one entry per CDR3 protein. Altogether 350,000 to 450,000 distinct CDR3 sequences are present, approximately 17% being singletons, with the ten largest covering 12%. This clonotype has just a few counts. Trimming at V came to 5 bases and at J to 6 bases, leaving 9 bases not matched to a gene. Germline loops: CDR1 SGHTA, CDR2 FQGTGA. This CDR3 region has 14 residues. The rearrangement links TRBV7-3 to TRBJ2-7, with 8 bases aligning to TRBD1. The source is a man between 50 and 59 years old in good health. The sequenced sample consisted of naive T cells sorted from blood. The CDR3 DNA reads as TGTGCCAGCAGCCCACATGACAGGGGAGGCGAGCAGTACTTC. Encoded protein: CASSPHDRGGEQYF.